Reported below is one TCR beta chain. The antigen remains undetermined. The PCR contained 60 Vbeta and 13 Jbeta primers. The protocol was immunoSEQ multiplex PCR, while the TCRdb copy is restricted to in-frame clones and leaves out a portion. The sample carries more than 120,000 clones, around three quarters recorded once. The record originates from a study of cytomegalovirus exposure and HLA in healthy donors. From germline, CDR1 is KGHSH and CDR2 LQKENI. The germline V and J ends were trimmed by 1 base and 1 base, with 10 bases remaining between them. This CDR3 has 15 amino acids. Notes on the study in general: Through in vitro validation, three CMV-associated chains were shown to be specific for CMV antigens. A prior analysis recorded that most TCR beta V segments were productive about 87% or about 30% of the time.

The sample was PBMCs. V and J are TRBV18 and TRBJ1-2, with TRBD1 as a possible D gene (6 bases). This clonotype originated in a woman in her forties in good health and CMV-seropositive. In nucleotides, the CDR3 is TGTGCCAGCTCACCACAGGGGGAGATTAACTATGGCTACACCTTC. This encodes CASSPQGEINYGYTF.